Listed below are T cell receptor beta chains from one sample, sequenced in a study of early T cells in non-severe SARS-CoV-2 infection. In TCRdb, the 5' RACE reads were re-called with MiXCR into one record per CDR3 protein. The repertoire has about 90,000 distinct CDR3 sequences, about an eighth of them found once; the top ten carry 4% to 4.5%. The specimen was whole blood, collected at baseline. These receptor sequences come from an adult who was a healthcare worker with PCR-confirmed SARS-CoV-2 infection or an uninfected control (not recorded which). Each CDR3 is given with its conserved first and last residue. Fields, in order: CDR3 length, D gene, clone size, V gene, J gene, CDR3 protein, CDR3 DNA. D genes are given only for firm matches. Only some rows state a clone size, as once, few, many or a class for expanded clones.

>18|TRBD2|many|TRBV7-8|TRBJ2-3
CASSPGVAGGLGTDTQYF
TGTGCCAGCAGCCCCGGGGTAGCGGGGGGGCTTGGCACAGATACGCAGTATTTT
>20|TRBD2|many|TRBV11-3|TRBJ2-1
CASSLDPLSSGRSPYNEQFF
TGTGCCAGCAGCTTAGATCCCCTCTCTAGCGGGAGGTCCCCCTACAATGAGCAGTTCTTC
>15|-|few|TRBV27|TRBJ1-4
CASSPASRQSEKLFF
TGTGCCAGCAGTCCAGCATCACGTCAAAGTGAAAAACTGTTTTTT
>17|-|many|TRBV29-1|TRBJ2-1
CSVDYGAGVRSYNEQFF
TGCAGCGTTGACTACGGGGCAGGGGTACGGTCCTACAATGAGCAGTTCTTC
>15|TRBD2|-|TRBV10-2|TRBJ2-3
CASRVLAGSTDTQYF
TGCGCCAGCAGGGTACTAGCGGGAAGCACAGATACGCAGTATTTT
>13|-|few|TRBV6-6|TRBJ2-3
CASRSQGTGAQYF
TGTGCCAGCAGATCCCAGGGGACGGGGGCGCAGTATTTT
>16|TRBD1|few|TRBV20-1|TRBJ1-2
CSARVPLGQGAIGYTF
TGCAGTGCTAGAGTCCCCCTCGGACAGGGGGCGATTGGCTACACCTTC
>14|-|many|TRBV6-1|TRBJ1-1
CASSEQALNTEAFF
TGTGCCAGCAGTGAGCAGGCCCTCAACACGGAAGCTTTCTTT
>14|TRBD2|-|TRBV10-2|TRBJ2-3
CASSVAGGPDTQYF
TGCGCCAGCTCAGTAGCGGGAGGGCCGGATACGCAGTATTTT
>15|-|many|TRBV4-1|TRBJ2-5
CASSQRRTIQETQYF
TGCGCCAGCAGCCAAAGGCGGACGATCCAAGAGACCCAGTACTTC
>12|-|-|TRBV3-1|TRBJ2-1
CASSQDTDRRFF
TGTGCCAGCAGCCAAGATACAGACCGCAGGTTCTTC
>13|-|many|TRBV20-1|TRBJ2-2
CSAIFPNTGELFF
TGCAGTGCCATTTTTCCGAACACCGGGGAGCTGTTTTTT
>11|-|few|TRBV5-8|TRBJ1-2
CASSWAWGYTF
TGTGCCAGCAGCTGGGCGTGGGGCTACACCTTC